A selection of T cell receptor beta chains follows, all from one sample in a study of blood T cells in healthy people across ages. Via MiXCR, TCRdb re-called the 5' RACE reads, giving one row per CDR3 protein. The sample shows over 600,000 distinct CDR3 sequences, approximately 40% of them seen only once. Input material: blood. The receptors derive from a man aged 80 or over in good health. CDR3s include the opening cysteine and the closing phenylalanine or tryptophan. Fields, in order: D gene, J gene, V gene, CDR3 protein. The D gene is left open where the match is weak.

- | TRBJ2-7 | TRBV5-6 | CASSDVTVPYEQYF
TRBD1 | TRBJ2-4 | TRBV6-2/TRBV6-3 | CASSSPWDSYGYF
TRBD1 | TRBJ2-3 | TRBV12-3/TRBV12-4 | CASSRTGGKTDTQYF
TRBD2 | TRBJ2-3 | TRBV2 | CASSGTSGASGTDTQYF
- | TRBJ2-7 | TRBV30 | CAWKPAASSYEQYF
- | TRBJ2-7 | TRBV11-1 | CASSLGTGTSYEQYF
TRBD2 | TRBJ2-2 | TRBV5-1 | CASSPGTSGGHDTGELFF
- | TRBJ1-1 | TRBV11-2 | CASSHGHVNTEAFF
- | TRBJ1-2 | TRBV6-5 | CASRIDGGRAYTF
- | TRBJ2-6 | TRBV7-2 | CASSPVGSPGANVLTF
TRBD2 | TRBJ2-5 | TRBV15 | CATSRDSGGQETQYF
TRBD2 | TRBJ2-1 | TRBV6-2/TRBV6-3 | CASSQGTSGGATRETQFF
TRBD1 | TRBJ2-1 | TRBV7-7 | CASSLAGTADWNEQFF
TRBD2 | TRBJ2-1 | TRBV4-2 | CASSQESGAYNEQFF
TRBD1 | TRBJ2-3 | TRBV29-1 | CSVGPGQQGDTQYF
TRBD1 | TRBJ2-4 | TRBV7-2 | CASSFATTGGQNIQYF
TRBD2 | TRBJ2-2 | TRBV20-1 | CSANRVSLAGMLGTGELFF
- | TRBJ1-1 | TRBV21-1 | CASAWGTVGPEAFF
- | TRBJ2-3 | TRBV6-2/TRBV6-3 | CASSLGVLPQYF
- | TRBJ2-7 | TRBV6-2/TRBV6-3 | CASSYPNGQGGLYEQYF
TRBD1 | TRBJ1-2 | TRBV20-1 | CSARELLRTGNYGYTF
- | TRBJ2-3 | TRBV27 | CASSLYTPAETVFTDTQYF
- | TRBJ1-1 | TRBV24-1 | CGTRETNGDTEAFF
- | TRBJ2-6 | TRBV5-1 | CASSYDSGANVLTF
- | TRBJ2-5 | TRBV11-2 | CASSLVRGSETQYF
TRBD1 | TRBJ2-2 | TRBV20-1 | CSVKKPGTGLFAGELFF
TRBD1 | TRBJ2-3 | TRBV5-1 | CASSLSGQDPDTQYF
- | TRBJ2-5 | TRBV20-1 | CRGGSGLSLETQYF